This entry lists 32 T cell receptor beta chains sequenced from one sample in a study of shared T cell receptors in the human thymus. This table comes from immunoSEQ multiplex PCR, and its TCRdb copy is limited to in-frame clones, with some not included. The sample has hundreds of thousands of clones; roughly 88% are singletons. The same data also contributed to another study, on human thymus T cells.

Sequencing was performed on thymocytes. These receptors were obtained from a boy in the first two years of life with a congenital heart defect.

This clone has only one observation. J is TRBJ1-2 and V is TRBV10-3; D is undetermined. The CDR3 runs to 11 residues. Germline assignment: CDR1 ENHRY and CDR2 SYGVKD. Trimming took off 7 bases at V and 3 bases at J, with 6 bases between the two ends. The CDR3 DNA reads as TGTGCCATCATGAGGGACTATGGCTACACCTTC. It is translated as CAIMRDYGYTF.

The CDR3 DNA reads TGTGCCAGCAGCCAAGCGGCAGGGGGTAGGACAGATACGCAGTATTTT. Residues: CASSQAAGGRTDTQYF. This chain connects TRBV14 to TRBJ2-3, with 7 bases aligning to TRBD1. J was trimmed by 3 bases and V by 1 base; bases with no gene match: 7. Looked up from germline, CDR1 is SGHDN and CDR2 is FVKESK. This CDR3 has 16 residues.

CDR3 region: CATMPRPRQDTGELFF. The CDR3 DNA reads as TGTGCCACCATGCCGAGACCCCGACAGGACACCGGGGAGCTGTTTTTT. The V gene is TRBV15, the J gene TRBJ2-2, with TRBD1 as a possible D gene (6 bases). The CDR3 runs 16 residues. Trimming pared 7 bases from V and 3 bases from J, leaving 18 bases between. Germline values: CDR1 LNHNV, CDR2 YYDKDF (reference sequence).

This chain joins TRBV7-9 and TRBJ2-7; weak D call: TRBD2 (5 bases). V dropped 2 bases and J dropped 5 bases, with 13 bases sitting between them. This CDR3 comprises 14 residues. The V gene's germline CDR1 is SEHNR and CDR2 FQNEAQ (reference sequence). The CDR3 DNA reads as TGTGCCAGCAGCTTATATGACGGGGAGCACGAGCAGTACTTC. Translation: CASSLYDGEHEQYF.

The V and J genes are TRBV28 and TRBJ2-1, with 8 positions matching TRBD2. The length of the CDR3 is 19 residues. V lost 6 bases, J lost 10 bases, and 26 bases stayed unmatched. Per the germline V gene, CDR1 is MDHEN and CDR2 is SYDVKM. The CDR3 DNA follows: TGTGCCAGCAGCCATTCCCTAGCGGGTTTCACGCCCGAAACACGAGAGCAGTTCTTC. It yields the protein CASSHSLAGFTPETREQFF.

The rearrangement uses TRBV4-2 and TRBJ1-1; 7 positions match TRBD1. The CDR3 is 14 amino acids. CDR1 and CDR2 from the germline V gene are LGHNA and YNFKEQ. V was clipped by 0 bases and J by 4 bases; unmatched bases: 2. CDR3 coding DNA: TGTGCCAGCAGCCAAGATGCAGGGGGCACTGAAGCTTTCTTT. Translation gives CASSQDAGGTEAFF.

The J gene is TRBJ1-1, the V gene TRBV29-1; TRBD1 is a possible D gene (5 bases). V lost 4 bases to trimming and J lost 0 bases, with 12 bases between them. CDR3 length: 14 residues. CDR1 is SQVTM, CDR2 ANQGSEA, per germline. In nucleotides, the CDR3 is TGCAGCGTTGTCGTGGACACTATGAACACTGAAGCTTTCTTT. Translated, it gives CSVVVDTMNTEAFF.

V is TRBV7-2 and J is TRBJ1-5; D ambiguous. Trimming cost V 3 bases and J 7 bases, with 10 bases left between them. Germline V gene data show CDR1 as SGHTA and CDR2 as FQGNSA. The CDR3 contains 13 residues. The CDR3 here is CASSFSQNQPQHF. As DNA, the CDR3 is TGTGCCAGCAGCTTCTCACAGAACCAGCCCCAGCATTTT. The full variable domain, with the rest looked up from reference TRBV7-2 and TRBJ1-5, is GAGVSQSPSNKVTEKGKDVELRCDPISGHTALYWYRQSLGQGLEFLIYFQGNSAPDKSGLPSDRFSAERTGGSVSTLTIQRTQQEDSAVYLCASSFSQNQPQHFGDGTRLSIL.

V and J are TRBV5-1 and TRBJ2-5; 8 nucleotides agree with TRBD2. From germline, CDR1 is SGHRS and CDR2 YFSETQ. The CDR3 contains 15 residues. J was trimmed by 1 base and V by 0 bases; bases with no gene match: 2. CDR3 coding DNA: TGCGCCAGCAGCTTGGCCGCGGGGGGCCAAGAGACCCAGTACTTC. Its translation is CASSLAAGGQETQYF.

The V gene is TRBV11-2, the J gene TRBJ2-7, with D possibly being TRBD2 (5 bases). The germline V gene encodes CDR1 SGHAT and CDR2 FQNNGV. This CDR3 is built from 16 residues. V lost 0 bases and J lost 1, with 13 bases in between. The CDR3 here is CASSLDSSPTSYEQYF. DNA for the CDR3: TGTGCCAGCAGCTTAGACTCTAGCCCTACATCCTACGAGCAGTACTTC.

In this sample, this clone turned up a few times. The chain carries TRBV5-1 and TRBJ2-5, with D maybe TRBD2 (5 bases). Germline CDR1 is SGHRS and CDR2 is YFSETQ. Trimming shortened V by 0 bases and J by 3 bases, and 6 bases separated the two germline ends. The CDR3 covers 13 residues. CDR3 nucleotides: TGCGCCAGCAGCTTGGCCGGGAAAGAGACCCAGTACTTC. Amino acids: CASSLAGKETQYF.

The count of this clone is one. V and J are TRBV27 and TRBJ2-7, with no clear D. The ends were cut back, 3 bases at V and 5 bases at J, with 11 bases in the middle. The germline CDR1 and CDR2 sequences are MNHEY and SMNVEV (reference sequence). CDR3 length: 13 amino acids. CDR3 in amino acids: CASSLHSSDEQYF. The CDR3, as DNA: TGTGCCAGCAGTTTGCACAGTTCGGACGAGCAGTACTTC.

The J gene is TRBJ1-1, the V gene TRBV4-1; D is possibly TRBD1 (5 bases). The germline V and J ends were trimmed by 0 bases and 5 bases, with 19 bases remaining between them. Germline V gene sequence: CDR1 MGHRA, CDR2 YSYEKL. The CDR3 is 17 residues long. The CDR3 nucleotides are TGCGCCAGCAGCCAAGACGGCAGGGCGATAGAGTATACTGAAGCTTTCTTT. Its protein product is CASSQDGRAIEYTEAFF.

The J gene is TRBJ1-1, the V gene TRBV5-1; D unresolved. This CDR3 is built from 15 residues. CDR1 and CDR2 from the germline V gene are SGHRS and YFSETQ. V was pared by 4 bases and J by 0 bases, with 13 bases between. The CDR3: CASSPRTTMNTEAFF. CDR3 in DNA: TGCGCCAGCAGCCCAAGAACGACAATGAACACTGAAGCTTTCTTT.

The rearrangement uses TRBV14 and TRBJ1-4; D is perhaps TRBD1 (5 bases). The germline V and J ends were trimmed by 1 base and 12 bases, with 27 bases remaining between them. The CDR3 length is 18 residues. Germline CDR1 reads SGHDN; CDR2 reads FVKESK. The CDR3 loop is CASSQGQGLPVEDGELFF. DNA for the CDR3: TGTGCCAGCAGCCAAGGGCAGGGCCTGCCGGTTGAGGATGGAGAACTGTTTTTT.

The V gene is TRBV4-2, the J gene TRBJ1-4; TRBD1 matches 8 bases. The ends lost 2 bases at V and 0 bases at J; junction bases unmatched: 8. CDR3 length equals 18 residues. CDR1 and CDR2 (germline): LGHNA, YNFKEQ. The CDR3 DNA sequence: TGTGCCAGCAGCCAACTCCCGGGACAGGACGCAACTAATGAAAAACTGTTTTTT. Protein sequence: CASSQLPGQDATNEKLFF.

V usage is TRBV6-1 and J usage is TRBJ2-3; a weak D match, TRBD2 (6 bases). Germline CDR1 reads MNHNS; CDR2 reads SASEGT. The V end was cut by 3 bases, the J end by 9 bases, with 19 bases between. The CDR3 spans 15 residues. The CDR3 coding sequence is TGTGCCAGCAGTGATCTTCGGGAGTACAGCGGGACGCAGTATTTT. Encoded protein: CASSDLREYSGTQYF.

The chain carries TRBV2 and TRBJ2-1; TRBD1 agrees at 10 bases. Germline loops: CDR1 SNHLY, CDR2 FYNNEI. The ends lost 2 bases at V and 5 bases at J; junction bases unmatched: 12. CDR3 size: 18 residues. The CDR3, as DNA: TGTGCCAGCAGTGAAAGGGTTTGGGGACAGGGGTTGGACAATGAGCAGTTCTTC. Translated: CASSERVWGQGLDNEQFF. Full variable domain (rest looked up from reference TRBV2 and TRBJ2-1): EPEVTQTPSHQVTQMGQEVILRCVPISNHLYFYWYRQILGQKVEFLVSFYNNEISEKSEIFDDQFSVERPDGSNFTLKIRSTKLEDSAMYFCASSERVWGQGLDNEQFFGPGTRLTVL.

This clone is a singleton in its sample. The chain's CDR3 is CASSLGDRPYEQYF. CDR3 DNA: TGTGCCAGCAGCTTAGGGGACAGGCCCTACGAGCAGTACTTC. The rearrangement joins TRBV11-3 to TRBJ2-7; 8 bases fit TRBD1. Germline CDR1 SGHNT, CDR2 YENEEA. The CDR3 loop spans 14 amino acids. The V segment lost 1 base and the J segment 2 bases; nucleotides outside the gene matches: 1.

The V gene is TRBV2, the J gene TRBJ2-5; TRBD1 aligns across 7 bases. Germline values: CDR1 SNHLY, CDR2 FYNNEI. CDR3 length: 14 amino acids. Trimming at V came to 6 bases and at J to 2 bases, leaving 6 bases not matched to a gene. This chain's CDR3 is CASRGQLPQETQYF. DNA for the CDR3: TGTGCCAGCAGGGGACAGCTGCCACAAGAGACCCAGTACTTC.

The chain is built from TRBV4-3 and TRBJ2-3; 7 nucleotides match TRBD1. The CDR3 is made up of 15 amino acids. Trimming removed 4 bases from V and 6 bases from J; junction bases left unmatched: 10. Looked up from germline, CDR1 is LGHNA and CDR2 is YSLEER. DNA of the CDR3: TGCGCCAGCAGCCTTTCGGGGAAAGGGGGCGATACGCAGTATTTT. Translated: CASSLSGKGGDTQYF.

This sequence joins TRBV28 and TRBJ2-1; D is possibly TRBD1 (6 bases). Per the germline V gene, CDR1 is MDHEN and CDR2 is SYDVKM. The CDR3 sequence is 16 residues long. Trimming removed 3 bases from V and 0 bases from J, with 12 bases in between. The CDR3 is CASSLEQGPSYNEQFF. CDR3 nucleotide sequence: TGTGCCAGCAGTTTGGAACAGGGACCCTCCTACAATGAGCAGTTCTTC. Full variable domain (missing parts from reference TRBV28 and TRBJ2-1): DVKVTQSSRYLVKRTGEKVFLECVQDMDHENMFWYRQDPGLGLRLIYFSYDVKMKEKGDIPEGYSVSREKKERFSLILESASTNQTSMYLCASSLEQGPSYNEQFFGPGTRLTVL.

There are a few counts of this clone. The chain is built from TRBV5-1 and TRBJ2-7; 7 bases match TRBD2. The CDR3 totals 15 residues. Germline V gene lookup returns CDR1 SGHRS and CDR2 YFSETQ. Losses at the gene ends were 0 bases for V and 0 bases for J; bases not matched to a gene: 3. CDR3: CASSLDGGSSYEQYF. Written as DNA, the CDR3 is TGCGCCAGCAGCTTGGACGGCGGGAGCTCCTACGAGCAGTACTTC.

This chain links TRBV29-1 with TRBJ1-2; the match to TRBD1 covers 8 bases. The ends lost 0 bases at V and 8 bases at J; junction bases unmatched: 8. Germline values: CDR1 SQVTM, CDR2 ANQGSEA. The CDR3 contains 14 residues. The CDR3 DNA reads TGCAGCGTTGAAGATGGGCAGGGGGCCGGAGGCTACACCTTC. This encodes CSVEDGQGAGGYTF.

J is TRBJ1-1 and V is TRBV19, with D perhaps TRBD1 (5 bases). The germline CDR1 and CDR2 sequences are LNHDA and SQIVND (reference sequence). V was shortened by 8 bases and J by 6 bases, with 10 bases between the two germline ends. The length of the CDR3 is 11 residues. As DNA, the CDR3 is TGTGCCAGTCGGGGGTGGCCTGAAGCTTTCTTT. Translated: CASRGWPEAFF.

This clone was found once. The chain combines TRBV30 with TRBJ1-2; D may be TRBD1 (6 bases). From germline, CDR1 is GTSNPN and CDR2 SVGIG (reference sequence). This CDR3 is built from 15 residues. The germline V and J ends were trimmed by 4 bases and 6 bases, with 21 bases remaining between them. CDR3 amino acids: CAWIHVPLTGNGYTF. The CDR3 bases are TGTGCCTGGATTCACGTGCCCCTCACAGGGAATGGCTACACCTTC.

The V gene is TRBV7-9, the J gene TRBJ1-2; 8 bases fit TRBD1. The germline V gene has CDR1 SEHNR and CDR2 FQNEAQ (reference sequence). CDR3 length equals 15 residues. V lost 0 bases and J lost 4; bases outside the gene matches: 4. As DNA, the CDR3 is TGTGCCAGCAGCTTAGCCCGGACAGGGCCCTATGGCTACACCTTC. Its protein product is CASSLARTGPYGYTF.

The rearrangement joins TRBV4-2 to TRBJ2-1, with TRBD2 matching 11 bases. Germline loops: CDR1 LGHNA, CDR2 YNFKEQ. V lost 1 base and J lost 0; bases outside the gene matches: 8. The CDR3 consists of 19 residues. CDR3 in amino acids: CASSQVGTSGSSSYNEQFF. As DNA, the CDR3 is TGTGCCAGCAGCCAAGTTGGGACTAGCGGATCAAGCTCCTACAATGAGCAGTTCTTC.

This clone came up a few times. The chain has TRBV7-6 and TRBJ2-1; TRBD2 matches at 8 bases. The length of the CDR3 is 17 residues. CDR1 and CDR2 (germline): SGHVS, FNYEAQ. J was trimmed by 3 bases and V by 0 bases; bases with no gene match: 7. DNA of the CDR3: TGTGCCAGCAGCTTAGCGCGTCCTAGCGGGTTCTACAATGAGCAGTTCTTC. Translating it yields CASSLARPSGFYNEQFF.

The chain links TRBV15 to TRBJ2-1, with D possibly matching TRBD2 (5 bases). This CDR3 contains 11 residues. V was trimmed by 8 bases and J by 12 bases, leaving 14 bases between them. CDR1 is LNHNV, CDR2 YYDKDF, per germline (reference sequence). CDR3 sequence: CATRIWEWQFF. CDR3 in DNA: TGTGCCACCCGAATCTGGGAGTGGCAGTTCTTC.

This sequence joins TRBV11-3 and TRBJ2-2; D unresolved. The CDR3 has 15 residues. V was clipped by 5 bases and J by 4 bases, with 14 bases between them. Germline V lookup: CDR1 SGHNT, CDR2 YENEEA. The CDR3 DNA reads TGTGCCAGCAGCCCCCCGGCAGGCTTCACCGGGGAGCTGTTTTTT. This gives the protein CASSPPAGFTGELFF.

The chain is built from TRBV4-2 and TRBJ2-3; 7 positions match TRBD2. J lost 7 bases, V lost 4 bases, and 17 bases had no gene match. The CDR3 contains 17 residues. Germline V CDR1 and CDR2: LGHNA, YNFKEQ. This chain's CDR3 is CASSRLAGEPPQNTQYF. The CDR3 coding sequence is TGTGCCAGCAGCCGACTCGCGGGAGAACCCCCCCAAAATACGCAGTATTTT.